A single sample gave rise to the 11 T cell receptor beta chains below, sequenced in a study of metastatic and nonmetastatic thyroid tumors. From the PCR reads, TCRdb re-called clones with MiXCR. The sample includes about 93,000 clones, about an eighth of them seen just once. Thyroid surgery was preceded by no treatment in any patient. Sequences were obtained from blood. The receptor set was obtained from a female donor with papillary thyroid cancer or a benign thyroid nodule (not recorded which). Some clones in this sample may be carry-over from other donors' samples.

This chain uses TRBV5-1 with TRBJ1-1; the match to TRBD1 covers 7 bases. CDR3 size: 14 residues. The junction had 14 bases not matched to a gene; V was cut back by 4 bases and J by 11 bases. Looked up from germline, CDR1 is SGHRS and CDR2 is YFSETQ. CDR3 coding DNA: TGCGCCAGCAGCGCCGCCCCCGTTACAGGGGTGGCTTTCTTT. It specifies CASSAAPVTGVAFF.

This clone was recorded many times. The chain has TRBV5-1 and TRBJ1-1, with a weak D call TRBD1 (5 bases). V lost 3 bases and J lost 3, with 9 bases in between. Germline lookup yields CDR1 SGHRS and CDR2 YFSETQ. The CDR3 contains 13 residues. The CDR3 DNA is TGCGCCAGCAGCTCGACGACAGACACTGAAGCTTTCTTT. Its translation: CASSSTTDTEAFF.

This clone was detected many times. This rearrangement joins TRBV7-3 to TRBJ2-7; TRBD2 agrees at 7 bases. V trimming: 2 bases; J trimming: 6 bases; junction bases outside the gene matches: 4. The CDR3 runs 13 residues. Germline CDR1 SGHTA, CDR2 FQGTGA. CDR3 protein: CASSLLTGGEQYF. CDR3 in DNA: TGTGCCAGCAGCTTATTAACGGGGGGCGAGCAGTACTTC.

This clone was observed at least ten times. The J gene is TRBJ2-7, the V gene TRBV5-6; D is unclear. Trimming removed 3 bases from V and 2 bases from J, with 18 bases in between. This CDR3 is built from 16 residues. Germline loops: CDR1 SGHDT, CDR2 YYEEEE. The CDR3 spells CASSSYDGLPPYEQYF. CDR3 sequence (DNA): TGTGCCAGCAGCTCCTACGACGGCTTACCTCCCTACGAGCAGTACTTC.

This clone was seen many times. The chain joins TRBV15 to TRBJ2-7, with a possible D match to TRBD1 (7 bases). In germline, CDR1 is LNHNV, CDR2 YYDKDF (reference sequence). The CDR3 runs 15 residues. Trimming took 1 base from V and 2 from J, leaving 12 bases between them. The CDR3 loop is CATSRVAGGTYEQYF. Here the CDR3 DNA reads TGTGCCACCAGCAGAGTTGCAGGGGGGACCTACGAGCAGTACTTC.

In the case of this clone: This sequence may be a read error, since a much larger clone differs from it by one base. The CDR3 is CARSRTAKETQYF. CDR3 DNA sequence: TGTGCCAGAAGCCGGACAGCCAAAGAGACCCAGTACTTC. The chain is built from TRBV6-1 and TRBJ2-5; a possible D gene is TRBD1 (6 bases). The germline V gene encodes CDR1 MNHNS and CDR2 SASEGT. Trimming took 9 bases from V and 3 from J, leaving 14 bases between them. The CDR3 is 13 amino acids.

There are many counts of this clone. V is TRBV4-2 and J is TRBJ2-2, with D perhaps matching TRBD1 or TRBD2 (6 bases each). CDR1 LGHNA and CDR2 YNFKEQ come from the germline V gene. This CDR3 region has 17 residues. V was clipped by 1 base and J by 7 bases, with 19 bases between them. CDR3: CASSQGVGGPGGGELFF. The CDR3 coding sequence is TGTGCCAGCAGCCAAGGCGTTGGGGGGCCTGGGGGCGGGGAGCTGTTTTTT.

There are many counts of this clone. V and J are TRBV30 and TRBJ1-1; D is undetermined. The ends were cut back, 3 bases at V and 0 bases at J, with 8 bases in the middle. Germline CDR1 is GTSNPN and CDR2 is SVGIG (reference sequence). The CDR3 spans 13 residues. CDR3 in amino acids: CAWRRSMNTEAFF. CDR3 DNA: TGTGCCTGGAGACGTTCGATGAACACTGAAGCTTTCTTT.

Many counts were recorded for this clone. Germline and junction disagree at one end, which may indicate a read error. The rearrangement uses TRBV13 and TRBJ2-2; D assignment may be TRBD1 or TRBD2 (5 bases each). The CDR3 loop spans 15 amino acids. Germline values: CDR1 PRHDT, CDR2 FYEKMQ (reference sequence). In DNA, the CDR3 is TGTGCCAGCAGCCTAGGGGCGGGTGGCACCGGGGAGCTGTTTTTT. This codes for CASSLGAGGTGELFF.

The chain employs TRBV6-5 and TRBJ2-1, with 13 bases lining up with TRBD2. The length of the CDR3 is 21 residues. Germline CDR1 and CDR2: MNHEY and SVGAGI. V lost 4 bases and J lost 0; bases outside the gene matches: 15. The CDR3 protein is CASSSRRTSGRSQSSYNEQFF. CDR3 sequence (DNA): TGTGCCAGCAGTTCACGACGGACTAGCGGGAGATCCCAGAGCTCCTACAATGAGCAGTTCTTC.

The rearrangement uses TRBV4-2 and TRBJ1-1, with D tentatively TRBD1 (6 bases). The CDR3 has 15 residues. Between the trimmed V and J ends, which lost 4 bases and 2 bases, there was a span of 14 bases. Germline loops: CDR1 LGHNA, CDR2 YNFKEQ. The CDR3, as DNA: TGTGCCAGCAGCCGGGAACAGGGTGTTAACACTGAAGCTTTCTTT. It is translated as CASSREQGVNTEAFF.